This record looks at one TCR beta chain sequence and its context. Its antigen is undetermined. This record comes from a study of CD8 T cells in ankylosing spondylitis. Study-wide results and caveats: Disease-linked clones had a CD8+ phenotype and relatively low frequency in peripheral blood.

TCRdb re-analysed the 5' RACE reads in MiXCR, keeping a single row per CDR3 protein. The top ten clones hold about 3.5% of a sample with around 320,000 distinct CDR3 sequences, around 21% of them seen once. The sequencing sample was made of blood, either unsorted or a sorted T cell fraction (not recorded which). This TCR derives from a female donor with ankylosing spondylitis or in good health (not recorded which).

In DNA, the CDR3 is TGTGCCAGCAGCTTAGAGCCGGGAGGGCGGTATACGCAGTATTTT. It encodes CASSLEPGGRYTQYF. The genes are TRBV7-9 and TRBJ2-3; 8 bases are a match to TRBD2. V gave up 1 base and J gave up 7 bases; unmatched junction bases: 7. CDR1 SEHNR and CDR2 FQNEAQ come from the germline V gene (reference sequence). There are 15 residues in the CDR3.